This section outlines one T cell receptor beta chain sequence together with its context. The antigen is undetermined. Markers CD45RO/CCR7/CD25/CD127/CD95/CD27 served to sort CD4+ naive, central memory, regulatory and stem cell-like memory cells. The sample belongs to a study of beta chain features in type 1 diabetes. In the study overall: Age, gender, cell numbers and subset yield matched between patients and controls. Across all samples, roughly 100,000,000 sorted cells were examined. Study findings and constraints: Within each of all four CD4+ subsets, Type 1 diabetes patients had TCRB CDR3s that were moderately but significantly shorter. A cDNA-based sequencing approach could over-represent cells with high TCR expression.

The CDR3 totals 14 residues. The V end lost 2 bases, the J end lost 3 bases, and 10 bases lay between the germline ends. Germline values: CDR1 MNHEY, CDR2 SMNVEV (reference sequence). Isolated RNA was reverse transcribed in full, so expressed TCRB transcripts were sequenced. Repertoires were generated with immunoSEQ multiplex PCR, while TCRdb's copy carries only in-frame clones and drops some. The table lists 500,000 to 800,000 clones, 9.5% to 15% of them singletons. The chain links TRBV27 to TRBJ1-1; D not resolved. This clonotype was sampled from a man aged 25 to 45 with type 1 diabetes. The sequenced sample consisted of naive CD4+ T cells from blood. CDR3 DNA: TGTGCCAGCAGTTTACTCAGTAGGGACACTGAAGCTTTCTTT. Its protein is CASSLLSRDTEAFF.